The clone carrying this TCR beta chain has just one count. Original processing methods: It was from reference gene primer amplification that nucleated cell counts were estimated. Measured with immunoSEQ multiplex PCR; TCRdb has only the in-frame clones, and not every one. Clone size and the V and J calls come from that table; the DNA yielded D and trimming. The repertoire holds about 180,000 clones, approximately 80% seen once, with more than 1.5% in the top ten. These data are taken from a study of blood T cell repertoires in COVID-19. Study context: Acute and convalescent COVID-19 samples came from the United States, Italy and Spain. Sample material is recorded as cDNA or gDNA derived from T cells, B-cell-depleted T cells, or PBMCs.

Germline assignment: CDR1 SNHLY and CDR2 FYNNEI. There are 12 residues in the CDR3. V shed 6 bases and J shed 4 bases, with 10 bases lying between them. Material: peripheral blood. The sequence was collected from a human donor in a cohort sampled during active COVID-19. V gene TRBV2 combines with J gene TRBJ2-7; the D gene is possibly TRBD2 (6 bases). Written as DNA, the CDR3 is TGTGCCAGCAGGACGGGAGAGTACGAGCAGTACTTC. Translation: CASRTGEYEQYF.